This T cell receptor (beta chain) is from a study of radiotherapy plus CTLA-4 blockade in lung cancer. Study-wide context: For 15% to 20% of patients, objective responses occurred, and roughly 31% had disease control.

Sequenced by immunoSEQ multiplex PCR; TCRdb stores in-frame clones only, minus some. Of fewer than 65,000 clones listed, about three quarters are singletons. Germline CDR1 SGHTA, CDR2 FQGNSA. J lost 1 base, V lost 5 bases, and 0 bases had no gene match. CDR3 length: 15 residues. This receptor was identified in a human donor with non-small cell lung cancer whose response to radiotherapy plus ipilimumab could not be evaluated. Sequencing used peripheral blood, obtained from a patient treated with radiotherapy plus ipilimumab. The rearrangement links TRBV7-2 to TRBJ2-7, with 15 bases aligning to TRBD2. CDR3 residues: CASSGTSGRSYEQYF. CDR3 DNA sequence: TGTGCCAGCAGCGGGACTAGCGGGAGGTCCTACGAGCAGTACTTC.